The clone carrying this T cell receptor beta chain was found many times. The sample comes from a study of T cells in Graves' hyperthyroidism and ophthalmopathy. TCR beta CDR3 region amplification was performed from RNA transcripts. When the TCR CDR3 underwent first-round RT-PCR, the HTBI primer set was used. TCRdb reanalysed the multiplex PCR reads using MiXCR and keeps one entry per CDR3 protein. Of a few hundred thousand distinct CDR3 sequences in the sample, roughly 14% were seen once. Per germline, CDR1 ENHRY and CDR2 SYGVKD. The ends were cut back, 4 bases at V and 13 bases at J, with 14 bases in the middle. This CDR3 comprises 13 residues.

Sequencing used blood. The chain is built from TRBV10-3 and TRBJ1-6; D remains ambiguous. The origin of this receptor is a woman younger than 30 with Graves' hyperthyroidism. The CDR3 reads CAISATAPGPLHF. In DNA, the CDR3 is TGTGCCATCAGTGCGACGGCTCCCGGTCCCCTCCACTTT.